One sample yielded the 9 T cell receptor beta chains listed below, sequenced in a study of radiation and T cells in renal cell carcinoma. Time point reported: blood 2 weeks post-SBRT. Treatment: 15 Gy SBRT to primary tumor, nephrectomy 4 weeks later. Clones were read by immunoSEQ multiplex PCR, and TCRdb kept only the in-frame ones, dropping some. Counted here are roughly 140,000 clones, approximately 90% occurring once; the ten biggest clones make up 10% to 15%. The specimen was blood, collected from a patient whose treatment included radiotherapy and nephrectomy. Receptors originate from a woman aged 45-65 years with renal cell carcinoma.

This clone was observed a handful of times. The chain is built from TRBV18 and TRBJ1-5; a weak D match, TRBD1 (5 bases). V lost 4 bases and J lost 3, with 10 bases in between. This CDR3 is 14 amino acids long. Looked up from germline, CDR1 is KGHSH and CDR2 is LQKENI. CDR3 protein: CASSLTGDNQPQHF. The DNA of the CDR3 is TGTGCCAGCTCACTCACAGGAGACAATCAGCCCCAGCATTTT.

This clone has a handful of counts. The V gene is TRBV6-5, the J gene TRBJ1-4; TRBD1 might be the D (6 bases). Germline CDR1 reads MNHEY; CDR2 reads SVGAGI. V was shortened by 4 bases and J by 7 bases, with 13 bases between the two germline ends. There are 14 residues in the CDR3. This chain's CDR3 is CASSSGAGGEKLFF. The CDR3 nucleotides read TGTGCCAGCAGTTCGGGGGCGGGAGGTGAAAAACTGTTTTTT.

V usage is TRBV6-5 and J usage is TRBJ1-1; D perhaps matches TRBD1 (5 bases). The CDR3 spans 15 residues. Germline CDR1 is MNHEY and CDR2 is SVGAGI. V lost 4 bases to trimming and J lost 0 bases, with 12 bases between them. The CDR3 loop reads CASSLGHAMNTEAFF. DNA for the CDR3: TGTGCCAGCAGTTTAGGACACGCGATGAACACTGAAGCTTTCTTT.

The CDR3 DNA reads as TGTGCCAGCAGTGAAGAGGGGATTGGTAACTATGGCTACACCTTC. Its translation is CASSEEGIGNYGYTF. This chain links TRBV2 with TRBJ1-2; TRBD1 might be the D (5 bases). Germline V CDR1 and CDR2: SNHLY, FYNNEI. Trimming removed 1 base at V and 1 base at J, with 10 bases between. The CDR3 runs 15 residues.

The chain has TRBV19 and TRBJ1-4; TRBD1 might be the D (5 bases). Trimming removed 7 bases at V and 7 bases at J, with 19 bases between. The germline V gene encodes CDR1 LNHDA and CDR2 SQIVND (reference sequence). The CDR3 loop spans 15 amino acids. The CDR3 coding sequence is TGTGCCAGTACCCATCAGGTAGGGGTGGCTGAAAAACTGTTTTTT. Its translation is CASTHQVGVAEKLFF.

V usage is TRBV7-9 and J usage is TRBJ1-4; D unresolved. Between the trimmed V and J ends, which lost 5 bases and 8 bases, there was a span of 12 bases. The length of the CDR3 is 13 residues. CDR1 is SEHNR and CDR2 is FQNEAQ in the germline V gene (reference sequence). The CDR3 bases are TGTGCCAGCAGCCGAGAAAGATCGGAAAAACTGTTTTTT. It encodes CASSRERSEKLFF.

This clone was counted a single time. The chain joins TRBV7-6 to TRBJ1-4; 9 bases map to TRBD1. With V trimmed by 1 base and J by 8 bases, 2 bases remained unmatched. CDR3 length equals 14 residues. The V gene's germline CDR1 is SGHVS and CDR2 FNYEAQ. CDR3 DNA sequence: TGTGCCAGCAGCTTAGGGACAGGGGACGAAAAACTGTTTTTT. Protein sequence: CASSLGTGDEKLFF.

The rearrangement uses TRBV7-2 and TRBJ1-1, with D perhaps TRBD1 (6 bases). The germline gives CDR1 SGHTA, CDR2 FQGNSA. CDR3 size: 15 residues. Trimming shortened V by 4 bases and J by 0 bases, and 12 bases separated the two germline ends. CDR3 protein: CASSYPRGMNTEAFF. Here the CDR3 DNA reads TGTGCCAGCAGCTACCCCAGGGGCATGAACACTGAAGCTTTCTTT.

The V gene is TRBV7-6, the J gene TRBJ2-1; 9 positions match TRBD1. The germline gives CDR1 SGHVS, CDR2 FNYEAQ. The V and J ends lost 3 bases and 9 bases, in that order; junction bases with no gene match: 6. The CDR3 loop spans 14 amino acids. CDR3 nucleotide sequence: TGTGCCAGCAGCTTCGACAGGGGGATGACTGAGCAGTTCTTC. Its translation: CASSFDRGMTEQFF.